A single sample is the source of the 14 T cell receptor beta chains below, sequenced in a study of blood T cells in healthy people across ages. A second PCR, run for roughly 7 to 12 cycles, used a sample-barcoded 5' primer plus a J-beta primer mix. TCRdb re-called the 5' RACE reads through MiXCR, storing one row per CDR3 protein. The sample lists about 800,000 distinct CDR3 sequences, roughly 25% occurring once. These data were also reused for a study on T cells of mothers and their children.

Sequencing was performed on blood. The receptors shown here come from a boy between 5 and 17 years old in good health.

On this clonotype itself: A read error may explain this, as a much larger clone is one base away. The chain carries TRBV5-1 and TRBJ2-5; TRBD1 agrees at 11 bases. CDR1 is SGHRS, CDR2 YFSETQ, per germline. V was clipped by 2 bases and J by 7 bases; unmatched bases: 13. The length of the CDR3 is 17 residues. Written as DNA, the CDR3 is TGCGCCAGCAGCTTCGGGACAGGGGGGCCGGGCTGGGGGACCCAGTACTTC. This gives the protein CASSFGTGGPGWGTQYF.

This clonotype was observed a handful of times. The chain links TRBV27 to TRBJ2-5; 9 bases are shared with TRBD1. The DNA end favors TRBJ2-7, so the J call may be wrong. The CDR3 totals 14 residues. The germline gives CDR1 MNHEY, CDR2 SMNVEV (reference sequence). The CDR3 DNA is TGTGCCAGCAACATGGGGGACAGGGTTACCGAGCAGTACTTC. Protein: CASNMGDRVTEQYF.

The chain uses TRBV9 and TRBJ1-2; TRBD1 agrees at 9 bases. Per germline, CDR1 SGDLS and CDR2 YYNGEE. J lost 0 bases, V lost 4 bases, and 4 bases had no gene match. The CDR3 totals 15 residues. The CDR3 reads CASSTGTGPNYGYTF. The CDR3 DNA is TGTGCCAGCAGCACAGGGACAGGGCCTAACTATGGCTACACCTTC.

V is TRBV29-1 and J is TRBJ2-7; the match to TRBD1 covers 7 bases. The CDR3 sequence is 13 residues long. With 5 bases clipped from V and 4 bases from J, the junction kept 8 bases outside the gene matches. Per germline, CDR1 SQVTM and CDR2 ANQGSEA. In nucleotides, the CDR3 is TGCAGCGTTCACAGGGGTAGCCCATACGAGCAGTACTTC. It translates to CSVHRGSPYEQYF.

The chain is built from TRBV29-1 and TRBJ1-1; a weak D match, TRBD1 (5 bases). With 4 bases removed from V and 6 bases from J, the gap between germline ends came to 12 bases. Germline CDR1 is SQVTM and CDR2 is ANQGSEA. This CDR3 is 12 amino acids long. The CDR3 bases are TGCAGCGTTGGATCAGGGAAGGCTGAAGCTTTCTTT. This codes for CSVGSGKAEAFF. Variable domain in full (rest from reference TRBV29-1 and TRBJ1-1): SAVISQKPSRDICQRGTSLTIQCQVDSQVTMMFWYRQQPGQSLTLIATANQGSEATYESGFVIDKFPISRPNLTFSTLTVSNMSPEDSSIYLCSVGSGKAEAFFGQGTRLTVV.

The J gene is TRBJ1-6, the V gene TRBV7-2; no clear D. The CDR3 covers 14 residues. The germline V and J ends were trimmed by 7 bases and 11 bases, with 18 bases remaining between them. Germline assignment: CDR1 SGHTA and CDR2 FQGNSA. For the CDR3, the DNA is TGTGCCAGCACCCGACCGGGAGATACCACACCCCTCCACTTT. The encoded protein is CASTRPGDTTPLHF. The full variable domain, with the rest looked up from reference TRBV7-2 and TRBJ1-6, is GAGVSQSPSNKVTEKGKDVELRCDPISGHTALYWYRQSLGQGLEFLIYFQGNSAPDKSGLPSDRFSAERTGGSVSTLTIQRTQQEDSAVYLCASTRPGDTTPLHFGNGTRLTVT.

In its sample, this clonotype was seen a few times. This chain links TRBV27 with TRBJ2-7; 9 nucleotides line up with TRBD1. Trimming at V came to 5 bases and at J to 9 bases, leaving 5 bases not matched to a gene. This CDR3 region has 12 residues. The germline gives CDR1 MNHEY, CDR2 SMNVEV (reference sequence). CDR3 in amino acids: CASSPGTGRQYF. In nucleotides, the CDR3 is TGTGCCAGCAGTCCGGGGACAGGGAGGCAGTACTTC.

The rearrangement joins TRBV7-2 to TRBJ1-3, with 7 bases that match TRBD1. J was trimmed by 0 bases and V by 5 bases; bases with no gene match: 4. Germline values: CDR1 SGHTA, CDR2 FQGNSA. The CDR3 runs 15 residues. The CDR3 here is CASSGAGGSGNTIYF. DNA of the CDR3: TGTGCCAGCAGCGGGGCAGGGGGCTCTGGAAACACCATATATTTT.

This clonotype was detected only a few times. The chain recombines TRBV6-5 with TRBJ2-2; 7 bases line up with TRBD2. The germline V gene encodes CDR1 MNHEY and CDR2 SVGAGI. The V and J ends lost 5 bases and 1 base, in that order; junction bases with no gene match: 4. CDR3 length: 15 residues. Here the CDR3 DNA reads TGTGCCAGCAGTCTAGCGGCCCGGAACACCGGGGAGCTGTTTTTT. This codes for CASSLAARNTGELFF.

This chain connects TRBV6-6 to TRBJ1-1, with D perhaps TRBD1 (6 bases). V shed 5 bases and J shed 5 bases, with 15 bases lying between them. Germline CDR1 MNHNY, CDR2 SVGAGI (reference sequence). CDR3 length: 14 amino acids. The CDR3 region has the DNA TGTGCCAGCAGTCCGAGACAGGTTTGGACTGAAGCTTTCTTT. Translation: CASSPRQVWTEAFF.

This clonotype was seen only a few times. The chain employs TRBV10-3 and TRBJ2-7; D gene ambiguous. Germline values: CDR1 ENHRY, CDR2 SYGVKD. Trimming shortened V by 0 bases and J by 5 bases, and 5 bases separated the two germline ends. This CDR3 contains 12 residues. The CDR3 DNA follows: TGTGCCATCAGTGAGTCGATCCACGAGCAGTACTTC. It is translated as CAISESIHEQYF.

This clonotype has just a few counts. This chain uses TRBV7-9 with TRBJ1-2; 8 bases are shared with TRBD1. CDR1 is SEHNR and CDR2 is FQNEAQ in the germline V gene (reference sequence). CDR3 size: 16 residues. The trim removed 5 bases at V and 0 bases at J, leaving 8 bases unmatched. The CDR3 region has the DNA TGTGCCAGCAGCCCGCGGACAGGGCCAGCTAACTATGGCTACACCTTC. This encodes CASSPRTGPANYGYTF.

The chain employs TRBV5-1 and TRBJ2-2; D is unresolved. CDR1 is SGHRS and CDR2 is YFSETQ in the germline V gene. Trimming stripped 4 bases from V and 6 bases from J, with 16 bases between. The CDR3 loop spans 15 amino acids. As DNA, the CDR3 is TGCGCCAGCAGCCCCTCCAACAAGGCGCCCGGGGAGCTGTTTTTT. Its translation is CASSPSNKAPGELFF.

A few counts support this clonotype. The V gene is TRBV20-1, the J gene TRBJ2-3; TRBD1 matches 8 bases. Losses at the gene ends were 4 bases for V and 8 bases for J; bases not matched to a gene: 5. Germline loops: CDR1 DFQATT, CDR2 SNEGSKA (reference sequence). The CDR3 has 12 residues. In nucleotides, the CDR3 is TGCAGTGCTAAGACAGGGGCGGCTACGCAGTATTTT. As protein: CSAKTGAATQYF.